A single sample gave rise to the 2 T cell receptor beta chains below, sequenced in a study of T cell repertoires in ileal Crohn's disease. Sequencing was performed with immunoSEQ multiplex PCR; in TCRdb, only in-frame clones are kept and a portion is missing. The repertoire holds fewer than 5,000 clones, with about 70% as singletons. Specimen: ileal tissue. These receptors originate from an adult with Crohn's disease.

Relative to its sample, this clone is large. This chain links TRBV9 with TRBJ2-1, with D perhaps matching TRBD2 (7 bases). V lost 1 base, J lost 4 bases, and 15 bases lay in between. The germline V gene encodes CDR1 SGDLS and CDR2 YYNGEE. There are 16 residues in the CDR3. CDR3 DNA: TGTGCCAGCAGCGTACGTCGGGGGGCCGGGTACAATGAGCAGTTCTTC. Translated: CASSVRRGAGYNEQFF. The whole variable domain, filled in from reference TRBV9 and TRBJ2-1, reads DSGVTQTPKHLITATGQRVTLRCSPRSGDLSVYWYQQSLDQGLQFLIQYYNGEERAKGNILERFSAQQFPDLHSELNLSSLELGDSALYFCASSVRRGAGYNEQFFGPGTRLTVL.

The rearrangement links TRBV6-5 to TRBJ1-5, with D maybe TRBD1 (6 bases). Trimming removed 5 bases from V and 2 bases from J, with 13 bases in between. The CDR3 loop spans 15 amino acids. The germline CDR1 and CDR2 sequences are MNHEY and SVGAGI. The chain's CDR3 is CASSPPGARNQPQHF. CDR3 DNA: TGTGCCAGCAGTCCCCCAGGGGCTCGCAATCAGCCCCAGCATTTT.